One and the same sample provided the 29 T cell receptor beta chains below, sequenced in a study of cytomegalovirus exposure and HLA in healthy donors. The PCR made use of 60 Vbeta and 13 Jbeta primers. The method was immunoSEQ multiplex PCR; TCRdb's version includes in-frame clones alone and lacks a portion of them. This table has roughly 150,000 clones, 75% to 85% appearing once. The sequenced sample consisted of PBMCs. These receptors were collected from a girl aged 2-15 years in good health and CMV-seropositive.

This rearrangement joins TRBV2 to TRBJ1-2, with 7 bases lining up with TRBD1. The V and J ends lost 7 bases and 0 bases, in that order; junction bases with no gene match: 8. Per germline, CDR1 SNHLY and CDR2 FYNNEI. This CDR3 contains 15 residues. Here the CDR3 reads CASTPGQKSNYGYTF. CDR3 coding DNA: TGTGCCAGCACCCCGGGACAGAAATCTAACTATGGCTACACCTTC.

The chain joins TRBV19 to TRBJ2-7; TRBD1 agrees at 7 bases. The CDR3 totals 14 residues. CDR1 is LNHDA, CDR2 SQIVND, per germline (reference sequence). The V gene end was trimmed by 3 bases and the J gene end by 1 base; junction bases not matched to a gene: 3. The CDR3 region is CASSIGQASYEQYF. The DNA for the CDR3 is TGTGCCAGTAGTATCGGACAGGCTTCCTACGAGCAGTACTTC.

The chain uses TRBV11-2 and TRBJ1-3, with TRBD1 matching 9 bases. Germline lookup yields CDR1 SGHAT and CDR2 FQNNGV. CDR3 length: 16 residues. V was pared by 4 bases and J by 3 bases, with 7 bases of the junction left unmatched. This chain's CDR3 is CASSSLQGALGNTIYF. The CDR3 DNA reads as TGTGCCAGCAGCTCGTTACAGGGGGCACTTGGAAACACCATATATTTT.

The V gene is TRBV19, the J gene TRBJ1-5; the match to TRBD1 covers 9 bases. V gave up 6 bases and J gave up 0 bases; unmatched junction bases: 6. The CDR3 length is 16 residues. The germline CDR1 and CDR2 sequences are LNHDA and SQIVND (reference sequence). CDR3 in amino acids: CASRDRGPYSNQPQHF. CDR3 sequence (DNA): TGTGCCAGTAGGGACAGGGGTCCCTATAGCAATCAGCCCCAGCATTTT.

This chain joins TRBV4-2 and TRBJ2-7; D call uncertain. CDR1 and CDR2 (germline): LGHNA, YNFKEQ. The length of the CDR3 is 13 residues. Trimming took 0 bases from V and 6 from J, leaving 9 bases between them. The CDR3 nucleotides read TGTGCCAGCAGCCAAGATAGTGTGAGCGAGCAGTACTTC. It codes for CASSQDSVSEQYF.

V is TRBV6-1 and J is TRBJ1-2, with 8 bases aligning to TRBD1. CDR3 length: 13 amino acids. Germline V gene sequence: CDR1 MNHNS, CDR2 SASEGT. V lost 6 bases and J lost 7; bases outside the gene matches: 7. The CDR3 spells CASRPTGGRGYTF. CDR3 in DNA: TGTGCCAGCAGACCTACAGGGGGACGTGGCTACACCTTC.

The V call is TRBV9, the J call TRBJ1-2, with D possibly being TRBD1 (6 bases). V was trimmed by 4 bases and J by 3 bases, leaving 25 bases between them. CDR1 and CDR2 (germline): SGDLS, YYNGEE. CDR3 length equals 18 residues. As DNA, the CDR3 is TGTGCCAGCAGCCATCCTTACGGAGACAGGTCTCGGGACTATGGCTACACCTTC. Its protein product is CASSHPYGDRSRDYGYTF.

The CDR3: CATRGTDQETQYF. DNA of the CDR3: TGTGCCACCAGAGGAACAGATCAAGAGACCCAGTACTTC. The chain employs TRBV15 and TRBJ2-5, with no clear D. CDR3 length equals 13 residues. From germline, CDR1 is LNHNV and CDR2 YYDKDF (reference sequence). V was shortened by 6 bases and J by 2 bases, with 10 bases between the two germline ends.

This clone was observed a single time. The V and J genes are TRBV7-9 and TRBJ2-5; the match to TRBD2 covers 10 bases. The CDR3 has 16 residues. The V gene end was trimmed by 5 bases and the J gene end by 5 bases; junction bases not matched to a gene: 11. Germline CDR1 reads SEHNR; CDR2 reads FQNEAQ (reference sequence). The CDR3 DNA is TGTGCCAGCAGCCCCAACCTAGCGGGAGCGGGGGAGACCCAGTACTTC. It is translated as CASSPNLAGAGETQYF.

The CDR3 DNA sequence: TGTGCCAGCAGTTTACTCCTATTCCGGAGGCGGCTCAATGAGCAGTTCTTC. It encodes CASSLLLFRRRLNEQFF. The V gene is TRBV28, the J gene TRBJ2-1, with D perhaps TRBD2 (5 bases). This CDR3 is 17 amino acids long. Looked up from germline, CDR1 is MDHEN and CDR2 is SYDVKM. The V end was cut by 2 bases, the J end by 6 bases, with 20 bases between.

The gene calls are TRBV4-2 and TRBJ2-6; 10 bases map to TRBD1. This CDR3 region has 18 residues. CDR1 LGHNA and CDR2 YNFKEQ come from the germline V gene. V gave up 4 bases and J gave up 0 bases; unmatched junction bases: 6. The CDR3 DNA is TGTGCCAGCAGCCCCCGACAGGGGGCCCACTCTGGGGCCAACGTCCTGACTTTC. The encoded protein is CASSPRQGAHSGANVLTF.

This clone was detected once. V and J are TRBV6-1 and TRBJ2-5; 10 nucleotides agree with TRBD2. Trimming took 7 bases from V and 1 from J; bases not matched to a gene: 6. Germline V CDR1 and CDR2: MNHNS, SASEGT. The length of the CDR3 is 15 residues. In nucleotides, the CDR3 is TGTGCCAGCAAAGGGACTAGCGTGACCCAAGAGACCCAGTACTTC. Its translation is CASKGTSVTQETQYF.

V is TRBV30 and J is TRBJ2-1; possible D gene TRBD2, 5 bases. The CDR3 extends over 12 amino acids. Trimming took 3 bases from V and 6 from J, leaving 9 bases between them. Germline CDR1 GTSNPN, CDR2 SVGIG (reference sequence). CDR3 bases: TGTGCCTGGAGCTATGGACTCAATGAGCAGTTCTTC. Protein product: CAWSYGLNEQFF. Full variable domain (remainder filled in from reference TRBV30 and TRBJ2-1): SQTIHQWPATLVQPVGSPLSLECTVEGTSNPNLYWYRQAAGRGLQLLFYSVGIGQISSEVPQNLSASRPQDRQFILSSKKLLLSDSGFYLCAWSYGLNEQFFGPGTRLTVL.

The chain couples TRBV6-5 to TRBJ2-1; 8 bases are a match to TRBD2. Germline assignment: CDR1 MNHEY and CDR2 SVGAGI. This CDR3 is 14 amino acids long. Trimming removed 4 bases from V and 8 bases from J; junction bases left unmatched: 7. The CDR3 sequence: CASSLRFGRDEQFF. DNA for the CDR3: TGTGCCAGCAGTTTAAGGTTCGGGAGGGATGAGCAGTTCTTC.

V is TRBV5-1 and J is TRBJ2-5; 10 bases are a match to TRBD2. The CDR3 contains 15 residues. The germline CDR1 and CDR2 sequences are SGHRS and YFSETQ. The trim removed 2 bases at V and 4 bases at J, leaving 5 bases unmatched. CDR3 loop: CASSLEAGGPETQYF. The CDR3 DNA sequence: TGCGCCAGCAGCTTAGAAGCGGGAGGGCCAGAGACCCAGTACTTC.

This clone has more than one count but fewer than ten. The rearrangement links TRBV4-1 to TRBJ1-4; tentatively, D is TRBD1 (6 bases). CDR1 MGHRA and CDR2 YSYEKL come from the germline V gene. The CDR3 runs 17 residues. V was cut by 0 bases and J by 6 bases, with 17 bases left in between. The CDR3 is CASSQDEVRGAYEKLFF. The DNA of the CDR3 is TGCGCCAGCAGCCAAGACGAAGTCCGGGGGGCCTATGAAAAACTGTTTTTT.

The V and J genes are TRBV4-1 and TRBJ1-3; TRBD1 matches 7 bases. Germline lookup yields CDR1 MGHRA and CDR2 YSYEKL. V gave up 1 base and J gave up 0 bases; unmatched junction bases: 18. The CDR3 loop spans 21 amino acids. The CDR3 protein is CASSQAEVTSGTVFSGNTIYF. For the CDR3, the DNA is TGCGCCAGCAGCCAAGCCGAGGTTACCTCCGGGACAGTCTTCTCTGGAAACACCATATATTTT.

The V and J genes are TRBV6-6 and TRBJ2-1; perhaps TRBD2 as D (5 bases). CDR1 MNHNY and CDR2 SVGAGI come from the germline V gene (reference sequence). Trimming cost V 2 bases and J 1 base, with 9 bases left between them. CDR3 length equals 15 residues. Written as DNA, the CDR3 is TGTGCCAGCAGTTACCGGGATAGGTCCTACAATGAGCAGTTCTTC. This gives the protein CASSYRDRSYNEQFF.

This sequence joins TRBV15 and TRBJ1-5; 8 bases match TRBD1. CDR1 and CDR2 (germline): LNHNV, YYDKDF (reference sequence). This CDR3 region has 16 residues. V lost 0 bases, J lost 2 bases, and 3 bases stayed unmatched. CDR3 in amino acids: CATSRDGQGGNQPQHF. CDR3 nucleotide sequence: TGTGCCACCAGCAGAGATGGACAGGGCGGCAATCAGCCCCAGCATTTT. Full variable domain (remainder filled in from reference TRBV15 and TRBJ1-5): DAMVIQNPRYQVTQFGKPVTLSCSQTLNHNVMYWYQQKSSQAPKLLFHYYDKDFNNEADTPDNFQSRRPNTSFCFLDIRSPGLGDTAMYLCATSRDGQGGNQPQHFGDGTRLSIL.

The chain carries TRBV5-4 and TRBJ1-2, with TRBD1 matching 10 bases. Germline loops: CDR1 SGHNT, CDR2 YYREEE (reference sequence). CDR3 size: 18 residues. Trimming cost V 4 bases and J 4 bases; bases outside gene matches: 16. DNA of the CDR3: TGTGCCAGCAGCGCGCTACGGGACAGGGGAAAGATCGGCTATGGCTACACCTTC. Its protein product is CASSALRDRGKIGYGYTF.

This clone turned up a few times. Written as DNA, the CDR3 is TGTGCCTGGAGCCGGAGCGGGAGAGACACCGGGGAGCTGTTTTTT. It is translated as CAWSRSGRDTGELFF. This sequence joins TRBV30 and TRBJ2-2, with 8 bases that match TRBD2. The CDR3 runs to 15 residues. Per the germline V gene, CDR1 is GTSNPN and CDR2 is SVGIG (reference sequence). V shed 3 bases, J shed 3 bases, and the junction held 6 bases outside the gene matches.

The chain joins TRBV19 to TRBJ2-3, with TRBD1 matching 11 bases. The ends lost 4 bases at V and 3 bases at J; junction bases unmatched: 6. This CDR3 comprises 16 residues. The V gene's germline CDR1 is LNHDA and CDR2 SQIVND (reference sequence). The CDR3 sequence is CASSRSGQGATDTQYF. CDR3 bases: TGTGCCAGTAGTAGGTCCGGACAGGGGGCAACAGATACGCAGTATTTT.

The chain carries TRBV30 and TRBJ1-1; TRBD1 might be the D (6 bases). Germline V CDR1 and CDR2: GTSNPN, SVGIG (reference sequence). The V end lost 2 bases, the J end lost 0 bases, and 7 bases lay between the germline ends. This CDR3 has 13 amino acids. In DNA, the CDR3 is TGTGCCTGGAGTCGACAGGTGAACACTGAAGCTTTCTTT. Encoded protein: CAWSRQVNTEAFF.

This clone occurred a few times. V and J are TRBV6-6 and TRBJ1-1; D uncertain. CDR1 and CDR2 (germline): MNHNY, SVGAGI (reference sequence). This CDR3 spans 11 amino acids. Deletions cut 7 bases from V and 1 base from J, with 4 bases between. The CDR3: CASTSNTEAFF. The CDR3 DNA reads TGTGCCAGCACATCGAACACTGAAGCTTTCTTT.

The genes are TRBV19 and TRBJ2-2; D is unresolved. The CDR3 is made up of 15 amino acids. The germline V gene has CDR1 LNHDA and CDR2 SQIVND (reference sequence). V gave up 6 bases and J gave up 3 bases, with 14 bases separating them. The DNA of the CDR3 is TGTGCCAGTAGGGAGCAATGGGTTTACACCGGGGAGCTGTTTTTT. Residues: CASREQWVYTGELFF.

The chain couples TRBV28 to TRBJ1-5, with 8 positions matching TRBD1. CDR1 and CDR2 (germline): MDHEN, SYDVKM. Trimming at V came to 10 bases and at J to 0 bases, leaving 11 bases not matched to a gene. This CDR3 has 16 amino acids. The CDR3 loop is CAITPGTGYSNQPQHF. The CDR3 nucleotides are TGTGCCATCACTCCCGGGACAGGTTATAGCAATCAGCCCCAGCATTTT.

This clone was detected only a few times. V is TRBV4-1 and J is TRBJ1-4; D not resolved. The CDR3 totals 15 residues. V lost 7 bases to trimming and J lost 13 bases, with 25 bases between them. The germline V gene has CDR1 MGHRA and CDR2 YSYEKL. The CDR3 DNA sequence: TGCGCCAGCACCTCAGACAAGGTGAAGCTCGACGGACTGTTTTTT. It translates to CASTSDKVKLDGLFF.

The chain joins TRBV5-1 to TRBJ2-2; 8 bases are shared with TRBD2. Germline V gene sequence: CDR1 SGHRS, CDR2 YFSETQ. This CDR3 is 17 amino acids long. V trimming: 4 bases; J trimming: 3 bases; junction bases outside the gene matches: 11. The CDR3 sequence: CASSRTSAGADTGELFF. In nucleotides, the CDR3 is TGCGCCAGCAGCAGAACCTCAGCGGGAGCGGACACCGGGGAGCTGTTTTTT.

This rearrangement joins TRBV27 to TRBJ1-2; TRBD1 matches 7 bases. Per germline, CDR1 MNHEY and CDR2 SMNVEV (reference sequence). The CDR3 covers 14 residues. Trimming at V came to 3 bases and at J to 8 bases, leaving 9 bases not matched to a gene. The CDR3 spells CASSFPTGAGGYTF. The CDR3 bases are TGTGCCAGCAGTTTCCCCACAGGGGCCGGGGGCTACACCTTC.